A single sample is the source of the 12 T cell receptor beta chains below, sequenced in a study of response to subunit inactivated influenza vaccine. TCRdb fed the RT-PCR reads into MiXCR, producing one record per CDR3 protein. This sample has fewer than 700,000 distinct CDR3 sequences; around 13% occur once, and the top ten carry around 13%. Sample: PBMCs from blood, taken about 40 days after vaccination. Source of these receptors: a man aged 50 or older who received an inactivated influenza vaccine.

The rearrangement joins TRBV5-8 to TRBJ1-1, with unresolved D. Trimming shortened V by 1 base and J by 1 base, and 11 bases separated the two germline ends. CDR3 size: 15 residues. Germline V gives CDR1 SGHTS, CDR2 YDEGEE. The CDR3 nucleotides read TGTGCCAGCAGCTTGTTGTCTTCCGGGAACACTGAAGCTTTCTTT. This encodes CASSLLSSGNTEAFF.

This clonotype occurred many times. The CDR3 sequence is CASSPGVGTEAFF. In nucleotides, the CDR3 is TGTGCCAGCAGCCCGGGAGTTGGCACTGAAGCTTTCTTT. The gene calls are TRBV5-5 and TRBJ1-1; D gene uncertain. V lost 4 bases, J lost 4 bases, and 11 bases lay in between. Per germline, CDR1 SGHKS and CDR2 YYEKEE (reference sequence). CDR3 size: 13 residues.

This clonotype came up a few times. The chain carries TRBV6-5 and TRBJ2-7; a possible D gene is TRBD1 (6 bases). CDR3 size: 15 residues. V lost 3 bases to trimming and J lost 0 bases, with 12 bases between them. Germline V CDR1 and CDR2: MNHEY, SVGAGI. The CDR3 spells CASSYRTAFSYEQYF. The CDR3 DNA reads as TGTGCCAGCAGTTATCGGACAGCTTTCTCCTACGAGCAGTACTTC.

This clonotype was counted a few times. The gene calls are TRBV24-1 and TRBJ2-3; D is unclear. The CDR3 runs 14 residues. CDR1 is KGHDR, CDR2 SFDVKD, per germline. V was cut by 3 bases and J by 0 bases, with 6 bases left in between. CDR3 sequence: CATSDSRSTDTQYF. CDR3 nucleotide sequence: TGTGCCACCAGTGATAGCCGGAGCACAGATACGCAGTATTTT.

This rearrangement joins TRBV10-3 to TRBJ2-6, with TRBD1 matching over 8 bases. There are 15 residues in the CDR3. Germline CDR1 and CDR2: ENHRY and SYGVKD. J lost 5 bases, V lost 4 bases, and 4 bases had no gene match. The CDR3 coding sequence is TGTGCCATCAGTGTGGGACAGGACAGGGCCAACGTCCTGACTTTC. It encodes CAISVGQDRANVLTF.

This clonotype has ten or more counts. The chain couples TRBV10-3 to TRBJ2-3; D not resolved. Per germline, CDR1 ENHRY and CDR2 SYGVKD. The V end was cut by 6 bases, the J end by 0 bases, with 7 bases between. The CDR3 has 13 residues. The CDR3 DNA follows: TGTGCCATCAGAGGTAGAAGCACAGATACGCAGTATTTT. It codes for CAIRGRSTDTQYF.

Only a few counts were recorded for this clonotype. This chain joins TRBV4-2 and TRBJ1-2; D may be TRBD1 (6 bases). This CDR3 region has 13 residues. The germline CDR1 and CDR2 sequences are LGHNA and YNFKEQ. V was shortened by 3 bases and J by 7 bases, with 12 bases between the two germline ends. The CDR3 DNA reads TGTGCCAGCAGCCAGCGTAACAGGGCTGGCTACACCTTC. Translated, it gives CASSQRNRAGYTF.

The chain employs TRBV6-5 and TRBJ2-1; D call uncertain. V was trimmed by 0 bases and J by 5 bases, leaving 5 bases between them. CDR1 is MNHEY, CDR2 SVGAGI, per germline. This CDR3 contains 13 residues. CDR3 sequence (DNA): TGTGCCAGCAGTTACTCCCAGGACAATGAGCAGTTCTTC. The encoded protein is CASSYSQDNEQFF.

This sequence joins TRBV11-1 and TRBJ2-3; either TRBD1 or TRBD2 may fit D (6 bases each). Germline assignment: CDR1 SGHAT and CDR2 FQDESV (reference sequence). The CDR3 runs to 19 residues. Trimming shortened V by 5 bases and J by 4 bases, and 28 bases separated the two germline ends. As DNA, the CDR3 is TGTGCCAGCAGCGGACTTAATATGCAACAGGGACTTTGGGCAGATACGCAGTATTTT. Protein sequence: CASSGLNMQQGLWADTQYF.

V gene TRBV5-4 combines with J gene TRBJ1-1; D remains unclear. V was pared by 2 bases and J by 1 base, with 12 bases between. CDR1 is SGHNT, CDR2 YYREEE, per germline (reference sequence). The CDR3 length is 15 residues. CDR3 coding DNA: TGTGCCAGCAGCTTTGAAAGAGATAAGAACACTGAAGCTTTCTTT. Translating gives CASSFERDKNTEAFF.

This clonotype was observed a handful of times. The genes are TRBV30 and TRBJ2-7; D is perhaps TRBD1 or TRBD2 (5 bases each). The CDR3 spans 12 residues. V shed 2 bases and J shed 6 bases, with 11 bases lying between them. Germline V CDR1 and CDR2: GTSNPN, SVGIG (reference sequence). CDR3 DNA sequence: TGTGCCTGGAGTAGAGGGGCCCTCGAGCAGTACTTC. Translation: CAWSRGALEQYF.

V and J are TRBV9 and TRBJ1-6, with 9 nucleotides matching TRBD1. Germline V gives CDR1 SGDLS, CDR2 YYNGEE. With 4 bases clipped from V and 2 bases from J, the junction kept 4 bases outside the gene matches. The CDR3 has 16 residues. The CDR3, as DNA: TGTGCCAGCAGCCAACGGACAGGGGCCTATAATTCACCCCTCCACTTT. Protein sequence: CASSQRTGAYNSPLHF.